One and the same sample provided the 22 T cell receptor beta chains below, sequenced in a study of cytomegalovirus exposure and HLA in healthy donors. PCR used 60 Vbeta primers and 13 Jbeta primers. Using immunoSEQ multiplex PCR, the repertoire was profiled, and TCRdb retains in-frame clones only, with some absent. The table shows some 86,000 clones, with around 79% occurring only once. Sequenced sample: PBMCs. These receptors all come from a woman aged 40 to 55 in good health and CMV-seropositive.

Here the CDR3 reads CASSLAGGGRAFADTQYF. In DNA, the CDR3 is TGTGCCAGCAGCTTGGCGGGGGGAGGCAGGGCATTTGCAGATACGCAGTATTTT. The rearrangement joins TRBV5-8 to TRBJ2-3, with 7 positions matching TRBD2. There are 18 residues in the CDR3. Per the germline V gene, CDR1 is SGHTS and CDR2 is YDEGEE. The J segment lost 4 bases and the V segment lost 0 bases, leaving 14 bases of the junction unmatched.

The chain links TRBV4-1 to TRBJ2-2, with 7 bases matching TRBD2. The V gene end was trimmed by 2 bases and the J gene end by 3 bases; junction bases not matched to a gene: 6. The CDR3 is 16 residues long. Germline V gene data show CDR1 as MGHRA and CDR2 as YSYEKL. The CDR3: CASSQWGGSDTGELFF. The CDR3 nucleotides read TGCGCCAGCAGCCAATGGGGGGGATCGGACACCGGGGAGCTGTTTTTT.

The gene calls are TRBV25-1 and TRBJ1-5; D perhaps matches TRBD1 (5 bases). This CDR3 contains 15 residues. Trimming pared 0 bases from V and 9 bases from J, leaving 15 bases between. Germline-derived CDR1 and CDR2 are MGHDK and SYGVNS. As DNA, the CDR3 is TGTGCCAGCAGTGAATATGGTGTCGGTAGGGGGCCCCAGCATTTT. Its translation is CASSEYGVGRGPQHF.

This chain joins TRBV11-1 and TRBJ1-5; D gene unclear. V lost 2 bases, J lost 7 bases, and 9 bases lay in between. The V gene's germline CDR1 is SGHAT and CDR2 FQDESV (reference sequence). The CDR3 is 13 residues long. The CDR3 DNA reads TGTGCCAGCAGCTTATTCCCTGCGCAGCCCCAGCATTTT. Protein sequence: CASSLFPAQPQHF.

This clone was seen a few times. The chain employs TRBV2 and TRBJ1-2, with 7 bases identical to TRBD1. The CDR3 contains 12 residues. Germline V lookup: CDR1 SNHLY, CDR2 FYNNEI. CDR3 nucleotides: TGTGGACAGGGTGACAGAAACTATGGCTACACCTTC. Translating it yields CGQGDRNYGYTF.

This clone was counted between two and nine times. The chain uses TRBV5-3 and TRBJ1-5; D gene uncertain. Being an ORF, TRBV5-3 has a function that is uncertain. Trimming removed 2 bases at V and 1 base at J, with 7 bases between. CDR3 length equals 14 residues. Here the CDR3 DNA reads TGTGCCAGAAGCTTTTCAGGCAGCAATCAGCCCCAGCATTTT. Its protein product is CARSFSGSNQPQHF.

V and J are TRBV18 and TRBJ1-2; D gene ambiguous. In germline, CDR1 is KGHSH, CDR2 LQKENI. Trimming shortened V by 6 bases and J by 6 bases, and 17 bases separated the two germline ends. The CDR3 length is 14 residues. DNA for the CDR3: TGTGCCAGCTCGCCCCAGTCCGTCGGGGATGGCTACACCTTC. Its protein is CASSPQSVGDGYTF.

This chain links TRBV7-3 with TRBJ2-2; 11 bases agree with TRBD2. Trimming removed 5 bases from V and 3 bases from J; junction bases left unmatched: 11. This CDR3 has 18 amino acids. Germline loops: CDR1 SGHTA, CDR2 FQGTGA. For the CDR3, the DNA is TGTGCCAGCAGCCCCAGACTAGCGGGGCCCCTGGACACCGGGGAGCTGTTTTTT. It codes for CASSPRLAGPLDTGELFF.

The V call is TRBV28, the J call TRBJ2-7; 7 bases line up with TRBD2. Germline V gene lookup returns CDR1 MDHEN and CDR2 SYDVKM. Unmatched junction bases numbered 8, after V lost 5 bases and J lost 7 bases. This CDR3 region has 13 residues. CDR3 bases: TGTGCCAGCAGTGCGCTGGGGGAGGGGGAGCAGTACTTC. Protein product: CASSALGEGEQYF.

This chain links TRBV14 with TRBJ2-7, with D tentatively TRBD2 (5 bases). The CDR3 contains 14 residues. Trimming removed 1 base from V and 2 bases from J, with 9 bases in between. The germline CDR1 and CDR2 sequences are SGHDN and FVKESK. In DNA, the CDR3 is TGTGCCAGCAGCCAAGGGACGGGGACCTACGAGCAGTACTTC. It translates to CASSQGTGTYEQYF.

The chain couples TRBV4-2 to TRBJ2-5, with TRBD1 as a possible D gene (6 bases). This CDR3 comprises 15 residues. V lost 2 bases to trimming and J lost 1 base, with 11 bases between them. Germline V lookup: CDR1 LGHNA, CDR2 YNFKEQ. CDR3 sequence reads: CASSQLRTVQETQYF. CDR3 DNA sequence: TGTGCCAGCAGCCAACTTAGGACAGTCCAAGAGACCCAGTACTTC.

This sequence joins TRBV6-1 and TRBJ2-1; tentatively, D is TRBD1 (6 bases). CDR3 length: 16 residues. V was clipped by 2 bases and J by 7 bases, with 18 bases between them. The V gene's germline CDR1 is MNHNS and CDR2 SASEGT. This chain's CDR3 is CASSEMGARAKNEQFF. DNA of the CDR3: TGTGCCAGCAGTGAAATGGGGGCTCGGGCGAAAAATGAGCAGTTCTTC.

V is TRBV11-3 and J is TRBJ2-5; 9 bases agree with TRBD2. Germline-derived CDR1 and CDR2 are SGHNT and YENEEA. The CDR3 is made up of 15 amino acids. V trimming: 1 base; J trimming: 4 bases; junction bases outside the gene matches: 4. CDR3 sequence (DNA): TGTGCCAGCAGCTTAGGACTAGCGGAACCAGAGACCCAGTACTTC. Amino acid sequence: CASSLGLAEPETQYF.

This chain joins TRBV7-9 and TRBJ1-5; D call uncertain. Germline-derived CDR1 and CDR2 are SEHNR and FQNEAQ (reference sequence). V was cut by 2 bases and J by 2 bases, with 13 bases left in between. The CDR3 consists of 16 residues. The CDR3 DNA is TGTGCCAGCAGCTTACTCCCGGTTTTGGGCAATCAGCCCCAGCATTTT. This translates into CASSLLPVLGNQPQHF. Based on the CDR3 plus reference TRBV7-9 and TRBJ1-5, the full variable domain is DTGVSQNPRHKITKRGQNVTFRCDPISEHNRLYWYRQTLGQGPEFLTYFQNEAQLEKSRLLSDRFSAERPKGSFSTLEIQRTEQGDSAMYLCASSLLPVLGNQPQHFGDGTRLSIL.

The count of this clone is one. The chain couples TRBV30 to TRBJ2-1; TRBD1 is a possible D gene (6 bases). Germline-derived CDR1 and CDR2 are GTSNPN and SVGIG (reference sequence). The V end was cut by 2 bases, the J end by 4 bases, with 15 bases between. The CDR3 has 15 residues. The CDR3 nucleotides are TGTGCCTGGAGTCCCTGGGGACAACTTTACAATGAGCAGTTCTTC. Translating gives CAWSPWGQLYNEQFF.

This chain connects TRBV7-2 to TRBJ1-2, with 7 nucleotides matching TRBD1. Per germline, CDR1 SGHTA and CDR2 FQGNSA. V lost 5 bases to trimming and J lost 4 bases; unmatched junction nucleotides: 10. This CDR3 region has 15 residues. CDR3 region: CASSPGQQKGYGYTF. The CDR3 nucleotides read TGTGCCAGCAGCCCGGGACAGCAGAAGGGCTATGGCTACACCTTC.

The chain carries TRBV19 and TRBJ1-2; TRBD1 matches at 7 bases. V lost 5 bases, J lost 3 bases, and 9 bases stayed unmatched. Germline V gives CDR1 LNHDA, CDR2 SQIVND (reference sequence). The CDR3 runs to 15 residues. As DNA, the CDR3 is TGTGCCAGTAGTGAGGACAGGCGCCTACACTATGGCTACACCTTC. As protein: CASSEDRRLHYGYTF.

This chain links TRBV20-1 with TRBJ2-5; 7 positions agree with TRBD2. Per germline, CDR1 DFQATT and CDR2 SNEGSKA (reference sequence). The CDR3 runs 11 residues. The V and J ends lost 6 bases and 2 bases, in that order; junction bases with no gene match: 0. The CDR3 is CSAGGQETQYF. As DNA, the CDR3 is TGCAGTGCGGGGGGGCAAGAGACCCAGTACTTC.

The rearrangement links TRBV15 to TRBJ2-7; weak D call: TRBD1 (6 bases). From germline, CDR1 is LNHNV and CDR2 YYDKDF (reference sequence). This CDR3 region has 15 residues. V was pared by 0 bases and J by 3 bases, with 12 bases between. The CDR3 loop is CATSRDGRGDYEQYF. The CDR3 coding sequence is TGTGCCACCAGCAGAGATGGCAGGGGTGACTACGAGCAGTACTTC.

This clone was counted only a few times. The V and J genes are TRBV4-3 and TRBJ1-3; no clear D gene. This CDR3 has 15 residues. Germline CDR1 reads LGHNA; CDR2 reads YSLEER. The V end was cut by 0 bases, the J end by 2 bases, with 8 bases between. As DNA, the CDR3 is TGCGCCAGCAGCCAAGATTTGTCTACTGGAAACACCATATATTTT. Translation: CASSQDLSTGNTIYF.

This clone was seen a handful of times. The V and J genes are TRBV6-5 and TRBJ2-2; TRBD1 is a possible D gene (6 bases). The CDR3 loop spans 13 amino acids. V lost 7 bases and J lost 0, with 6 bases in between. Germline CDR1 is MNHEY and CDR2 is SVGAGI. CDR3 protein: CASKGANTGELFF. In DNA form, the CDR3 reads TGTGCCAGCAAGGGGGCGAACACCGGGGAGCTGTTTTTT.

CDR3 sequence: CASIEDSAFLNEKLFF. CDR3 DNA sequence: TGTGCCAGCATAGAGGACAGTGCCTTCCTTAATGAAAAACTGTTTTTT. This chain joins TRBV2 and TRBJ1-4; perhaps TRBD1 as D (6 bases). Germline CDR1 and CDR2: SNHLY and FYNNEI. This CDR3 region has 16 residues. V was trimmed by 7 bases and J by 4 bases, leaving 19 bases between them.